This passage covers 9 T cell receptor beta chains from one sample sequenced in a study of blood T cell repertoires in COVID-19 (dated by TCRdb to between 2020 and 2021). Library generation was performed with the immunoSEQ multiplex PCR assay. Sourced from immuneACCESS, this table was stored by TCRdb with only in-frame sequences that have V and J called. A share of the clones is absent; for the studies checked, an unresolved V gene accounts for under half, and the remainder has no known explanation. This sample has about 300,000 clones in its table, and 65% to 90% of those were observed once. The ten largest clones take up around 4.6% of the sample. The sequenced sample consisted of PBMCs or T cells enriched from blood (not recorded which). The receptors here all came from a man aged 25-45 years who had recovered from COVID-19.

This clone came up once. The chain carries TRBV5-6 and TRBJ1-3; possibly TRBD1 for D (5 bases). The CDR3 is 13 residues long. In germline, CDR1 is SGHDT, CDR2 YYEEEE. Trimming left V 4 bases short and J 4 bases short, with 9 bases between. The CDR3 spells CASSQGRGNTIYF. The CDR3 DNA follows: TGTGCCAGCAGCCAGGGTAGGGGAAACACCATATATTTT. The full variable domain, in which reference TRBV5-6 and TRBJ1-3 provide the parts outside the CDR3, is DAGVTQSPTHLIKTRGQQVTLRCSPKSGHDTVSWYQQALGQGPQFIFQYYEEEERQRGNFPDRFSGHQFPNYSSELNVNALLLGDSALYLCASSQGRGNTIYFGEGSWLTVV.

V gene TRBV6-1 combines with J gene TRBJ2-2; D unresolved. In germline, CDR1 is MNHNS, CDR2 SASEGT. V was cut by 2 bases and J by 5 bases, with 9 bases left in between. The CDR3 spans 14 residues. The CDR3 DNA is TGTGCCAGCAGTGAAAGCCTAGAAACCGGGGAGCTGTTTTTT. Translated: CASSESLETGELFF.

This CDR3 reads CASREGEGYGNQPQHF. The CDR3 DNA is TGTGCCAGCAGGGAGGGGGAGGGATATGGCAATCAGCCCCAGCATTTT. This chain joins TRBV2 and TRBJ1-5; D may be TRBD1 (6 bases). The germline V and J ends were trimmed by 6 bases and 2 bases, with 17 bases remaining between them. The CDR3 runs 16 residues. Looked up from germline, CDR1 is SNHLY and CDR2 is FYNNEI.

This clone is a singleton in its sample. The chain recombines TRBV7-2 with TRBJ2-4, with no clear D. The CDR3 totals 17 residues. The germline V gene encodes CDR1 SGHTA and CDR2 FQGNSA. V dropped 3 bases and J dropped 1 base, with 16 bases sitting between them. The CDR3 DNA reads TGTGCCAGCAGCTTCCGACAAGTCACCGCGGCCAAAAACATTCAGTACTTC. Its translation is CASSFRQVTAAKNIQYF.

The V and J genes are TRBV7-2 and TRBJ1-1; TRBD1 matches at 10 bases. Germline lookup yields CDR1 SGHTA and CDR2 FQGNSA. There are 15 residues in the CDR3. With 3 bases clipped from V and 4 bases from J, the junction kept 5 bases outside the gene matches. CDR3 sequence (DNA): TGTGCCAGCAGCTTTGGGACAGGGGTTGTCACTGAAGCTTTCTTT. It is translated as CASSFGTGVVTEAFF.

This clone was counted once. CDR3 nucleotide sequence: TGTGCCAGCTCACCGGTGGGGCCGGCGGGGTCCTACGAGCAGTACTTC. Translating it yields CASSPVGPAGSYEQYF. This chain connects TRBV18 to TRBJ2-7; D might be TRBD2 (6 bases). Trimming left V 3 bases short and J 1 base short, with 16 bases between. CDR3 length equals 16 residues. The germline gives CDR1 KGHSH, CDR2 LQKENI.

The J gene is TRBJ2-5, the V gene TRBV27; D is undetermined. The CDR3 covers 14 residues. Germline V CDR1 and CDR2: MNHEY, SMNVEV (reference sequence). Trimming cost V 3 bases and J 4 bases, with 12 bases left between them. The CDR3 protein is CASSFSGSRETQYF. The DNA for the CDR3 is TGTGCCAGCAGTTTTTCCGGGTCAAGAGAGACCCAGTACTTC.

This clone was counted a single time. The CDR3: CASSLGQGNFHEQFF. DNA for the CDR3: TGTGCCAGCAGCTTGGGGCAGGGGAACTTCCATGAGCAGTTCTTC. V is TRBV5-4 and J is TRBJ2-1, with D perhaps matching TRBD1 (6 bases). This CDR3 is built from 15 residues. The V end was cut by 0 bases, the J end by 8 bases, with 15 bases between. Looked up from germline, CDR1 is SGHNT and CDR2 is YYREEE (reference sequence).

This clone has just a few counts. This chain joins TRBV7-6 and TRBJ2-7, with 8 bases identical to TRBD1. This CDR3 spans 14 amino acids. Germline V gene sequence: CDR1 SGHVS, CDR2 FNYEAQ. The ends lost 8 bases at V and 6 bases at J; junction bases unmatched: 12. The CDR3 here is CASGGTGGSGEQYF. CDR3 in DNA: TGTGCCAGCGGAGGGACAGGAGGTTCGGGCGAGCAGTACTTC.